This T cell receptor (beta chain) emerged from a study of OX40 agonist ivuxolimab in advanced cancers. Overall study context: The patients got ivuxolimab, which is an agonistic anti-OX40 (CD134) antibody. Patients in dose escalation had liver, melanoma, kidney or head and neck cancers. Broader study findings: Low normalized T-cell clonal expansion was also seen in some nonresponders. Which antigen the expanded peripheral T cells recognized is unknown.

Points on this clone: Its matching antigen is unknown.

CDR1 is DFQATT and CDR2 is SNEGSKA in the germline V gene (reference sequence). V lost 4 bases and J lost 1, with 5 bases in between. This CDR3 has 11 residues. Repertoires were generated with immunoSEQ multiplex PCR, while TCRdb's copy carries only in-frame clones and drops some. The repertoire consists of about 110,000 clones, with roughly nine tenths occurring once and the leading ten covering 0.27%. The J gene is TRBJ2-7, the V gene TRBV20-1; D not certain. The starting material was CD4+ or CD8+ T cells sorted from blood, obtained in a trial of the OX40 agonist ivuxolimab. The TCR was taken from an adult with an advanced solid tumor such as melanoma, head and neck, liver or kidney cancer. CDR3 loop: CSATESYEQYF. CDR3 nucleotides: TGCAGTGCTACAGAGTCCTACGAGCAGTACTTC.